The 30 T cell receptor beta chains below all came from one sample that was sequenced in a study of cytotoxic CD8 clonotypes in ibrutinib-treated CLL. Some clones are missing from TCRdb's copy, which holds only in-frame ones; the method was immunoSEQ multiplex PCR. The table lists around 30,000 clones, around 60% of them singletons, with about 5.4% in the top ten. Sequenced here: PBMCs, sampled before ibrutinib treatment. The receptor source for this set is a human donor with chronic lymphocytic leukemia.

Only a few counts were recorded for this clone. The chain couples TRBV7-8 to TRBJ2-3, with TRBD2 matching over 8 bases. From germline, CDR1 is SGHVS and CDR2 FQNEAQ. The V segment lost 5 bases and the J segment 0 bases; nucleotides outside the gene matches: 7. CDR3 length equals 16 residues. CDR3 bases: TGTGCCAGCAGCGGGGATTTAGCGGGGAGCACAGATACGCAGTATTTT. Its protein is CASSGDLAGSTDTQYF.

This clone has just a few counts. The V and J genes are TRBV11-2 and TRBJ2-5; possible D gene TRBD2, 5 bases. Trimming pared 4 bases from V and 5 bases from J, leaving 29 bases between. Germline V gene data show CDR1 as SGHAT and CDR2 as FQNNGV. The CDR3 consists of 19 residues. In DNA form, the CDR3 reads TGTGCCAGCAGCTCAAGCCCTCCTTCGGGGAGAACCGTCGCGGAGACCCAGTACTTC. Amino acid sequence: CASSSSPPSGRTVAETQYF.

This clone was counted only a few times. The chain carries TRBV7-6 and TRBJ2-5; a weak D match, TRBD2 (5 bases). The CDR3 is 16 amino acids. Trimming removed 0 bases from V and 7 bases from J, with 18 bases in between. Germline CDR1 is SGHVS and CDR2 is FNYEAQ. The chain's CDR3 is CASSLAPAHGRGTQYF. DNA for the CDR3: TGTGCCAGCAGCTTAGCGCCGGCACATGGTCGGGGGACCCAGTACTTC.

The V call is TRBV11-1, the J call TRBJ1-2, with TRBD1 matching over 7 bases. This CDR3 contains 15 residues. Germline V gives CDR1 SGHAT, CDR2 FQDESV (reference sequence). V shed 3 bases, J shed 2 bases, and the junction held 6 bases outside the gene matches. Written as DNA, the CDR3 is TGTGCCAGCAGCTTTCCCGGGACAGACAACTATGGCTACACCTTC. As protein: CASSFPGTDNYGYTF.

V usage is TRBV2 and J usage is TRBJ2-3; the match to TRBD1 covers 10 bases. From germline, CDR1 is SNHLY and CDR2 FYNNEI. This CDR3 contains 18 residues. Trimming cost V 6 bases and J 4 bases; bases outside gene matches: 16. The CDR3 coding sequence is TGTGCCAGCAGCGCCAGTCGATCCGGGACAGGGGTTTCAGATACGCAGTATTTT. This encodes CASSASRSGTGVSDTQYF.

The chain uses TRBV28 and TRBJ2-5, with 7 nucleotides matching TRBD2. Trimming at V came to 4 bases and at J to 4 bases, leaving 6 bases not matched to a gene. Germline V gene sequence: CDR1 MDHEN, CDR2 SYDVKM. The CDR3 is 14 amino acids. Written as DNA, the CDR3 is TGTGCCAGCAGTTCTAGCGGTCGCGTAGAGACCCAGTACTTC. It encodes CASSSSGRVETQYF. The full variable domain, in which reference TRBV28 and TRBJ2-5 provide the parts outside the CDR3, is DVKVTQSSRYLVKRTGEKVFLECVQDMDHENMFWYRQDPGLGLRLIYFSYDVKMKEKGDIPEGYSVSREKKERFSLILESASTNQTSMYLCASSSSGRVETQYFGPGTRLLVL.

A single count supports this clone. This chain connects TRBV27 to TRBJ1-6; 10 bases align to TRBD1. The germline V gene has CDR1 MNHEY and CDR2 SMNVEV (reference sequence). V was pared by 5 bases and J by 7 bases, with 5 bases of the junction left unmatched. This CDR3 spans 15 amino acids. CDR3 nucleotide sequence: TGTGCCAGCAGTCCGGGACAGGGGCGGAATTCACCCCTCCACTTT. As protein: CASSPGQGRNSPLHF.

The chain uses TRBV4-3 and TRBJ2-7; 12 positions match TRBD2. V gave up 1 base and J gave up 4 bases; unmatched junction bases: 8. CDR1 LGHNA and CDR2 YSLEER come from the germline V gene. This CDR3 region has 17 residues. The CDR3 loop is CASSQGTSGNRLYEQYF. The DNA of the CDR3 is TGCGCCAGCAGCCAAGGGACTAGCGGGAACCGATTGTACGAGCAGTACTTC.

The chain uses TRBV28 and TRBJ1-5; 7 bases match TRBD1. Germline CDR1 MDHEN, CDR2 SYDVKM. The CDR3 consists of 14 residues. The junction had 9 bases not matched to a gene; V was cut back by 7 bases and J by 6 bases. CDR3 region: CASTPRGRGQPQHF. The CDR3 region has the DNA TGTGCCAGCACCCCTAGGGGGCGAGGTCAGCCCCAGCATTTT.

The rearrangement links TRBV11-2 to TRBJ1-1; a possible D gene is TRBD1 (6 bases). Germline V gene sequence: CDR1 SGHAT, CDR2 FQNNGV. V was cut by 2 bases and J by 0 bases, with 13 bases left in between. This CDR3 spans 16 amino acids. CDR3 sequence: CASSLRGQRLNTEAFF. CDR3 DNA sequence: TGTGCCAGCAGCTTACGTGGACAGAGGTTGAACACTGAAGCTTTCTTT.

The chain combines TRBV25-1 with TRBJ2-3; 7 positions agree with TRBD2. The CDR3 runs 15 residues. The V segment lost 8 bases and the J segment 1 base; nucleotides outside the gene matches: 9. Looked up from germline, CDR1 is MGHDK and CDR2 is SYGVNS. The CDR3 sequence is CASYPQAGGTDTQYF. In DNA form, the CDR3 reads TGTGCCAGCTATCCACAGGCGGGGGGCACAGATACGCAGTATTTT.

This clone has only a few counts. The V call is TRBV19, the J call TRBJ2-3, with 7 bases identical to TRBD1. The CDR3 is 14 residues long. Germline V gene lookup returns CDR1 LNHDA and CDR2 SQIVND (reference sequence). V trimming: 7 bases; J trimming: 4 bases; junction bases outside the gene matches: 8. CDR3 coding DNA: TGTGCCAGTAAGGGGGCGTTCAGGGCAGATACGCAGTATTTT. Amino acid sequence: CASKGAFRADTQYF.

Only one count was recorded for this clone. This rearrangement joins TRBV11-2 to TRBJ2-6, with D tentatively TRBD1 (5 bases). The V end was cut by 1 base, the J end by 0 bases, with 13 bases between. Germline V CDR1 and CDR2: SGHAT, FQNNGV. The CDR3 sequence is 18 residues long. The CDR3, as DNA: TGTGCCAGCAGCTTAGGGCCAGGGATTGTCTCTGGGGCCAACGTCCTGACTTTC. This gives the protein CASSLGPGIVSGANVLTF.

This clone appeared once. The V gene is TRBV29-1, the J gene TRBJ2-1, with 11 bases lining up with TRBD2. V shed 2 bases and J 5 bases; nucleotides not matched to a gene: 11. Germline loops: CDR1 SQVTM, CDR2 ANQGSEA. The CDR3 totals 17 residues. The CDR3 loop is CSVEWASGGPLNNEQFF. The CDR3 coding sequence is TGCAGCGTTGAATGGGCTAGCGGGGGGCCACTCAACAATGAGCAGTTCTTC.

Only a few counts were recorded for this clone. This chain connects TRBV5-1 to TRBJ2-1, with TRBD2 matching over 8 bases. V dropped 4 bases and J dropped 10; count of bases not matched to a gene: 16. This CDR3 contains 16 residues. Germline-derived CDR1 and CDR2 are SGHRS and YFSETQ. CDR3 residues: CASSLNLGLGSNEQFF. CDR3 nucleotides: TGCGCCAGCAGCCTAAACTTGGGACTAGGAAGTAACGAGCAGTTCTTC.

The table lists this clone with a few counts. The CDR3: CATSRGPVGSYEQYF. The CDR3, as DNA: TGTGCCACCAGCAGAGGCCCGGTTGGGTCCTACGAGCAGTACTTC. This chain connects TRBV15 to TRBJ2-7; D call uncertain. The V and J ends lost 1 base and 1 base respectively, with 11 bases between them. Per the germline V gene, CDR1 is LNHNV and CDR2 is YYDKDF (reference sequence). The CDR3 is 15 residues long.

This chain joins TRBV6-6 and TRBJ2-5; no definite D call. CDR1 MNHNY and CDR2 SVGAGI come from the germline V gene (reference sequence). The CDR3 loop spans 11 amino acids. Trimming left V 2 bases short and J 4 bases short, with 2 bases between. The CDR3: CASSYRETQYF. As DNA, the CDR3 is TGTGCCAGCAGTTACCGAGAGACCCAGTACTTC.

This rearrangement joins TRBV14 to TRBJ1-2; D unclear. Germline lookup yields CDR1 SGHDN and CDR2 FVKESK. The V and J ends lost 1 base and 0 bases respectively, with 12 bases between them. This CDR3 comprises 16 residues. The DNA for the CDR3 is TGTGCCAGCAGCCAAGCTCGTGGCGGGACTAACTATGGCTACACCTTC. It yields the protein CASSQARGGTNYGYTF. The full variable domain, in which reference TRBV14 and TRBJ1-2 provide the parts outside the CDR3, is EAGVTQFPSHSVIEKGQTVTLRCDPISGHDNLYWYRRVMGKEIKFLLHFVKESKQDESGMPNNRFLAERTGGTYSTLKVQPAELEDSGVYFCASSQARGGTNYGYTFGSGTRLTVV.

The chain links TRBV29-1 to TRBJ2-5; the D is unclear. Germline V gene sequence: CDR1 SQVTM, CDR2 ANQGSEA. The CDR3 is 14 amino acids. Deletions cut 4 bases from V and 3 bases from J, with 15 bases between. In nucleotides, the CDR3 is TGCAGCGTTGGCCCCCGCGTGCCGAAAGAGACCCAGTACTTC. It translates to CSVGPRVPKETQYF.

This clone was observed a handful of times. V usage is TRBV10-2 and J usage is TRBJ1-2, with no clear D. Germline values: CDR1 WSHSY, CDR2 SAAADI. Trimming cost V 4 bases and J 4 bases, with 10 bases left between them. The CDR3 has 13 residues. This CDR3 is CASSGTNSYGYTF. Here the CDR3 DNA reads TGCGCCAGCAGTGGTACGAATTCCTATGGCTACACCTTC.

The chain couples TRBV6-5 to TRBJ2-5, with D unclear. The V gene lost 5 bases and the J gene lost 2 bases, with 9 bases spanning the gap. CDR1 and CDR2 (germline): MNHEY, SVGAGI. The CDR3 covers 13 residues. CDR3 loop: CASSPGWQETQYF. The CDR3 DNA reads TGTGCCAGCAGTCCCGGTTGGCAAGAGACCCAGTACTTC.

Only a few counts were recorded for this clone. V gene TRBV7-8 combines with J gene TRBJ2-6; 7 positions match TRBD1. The germline CDR1 and CDR2 sequences are SGHVS and FQNEAQ. With 4 bases clipped from V and 3 bases from J, the junction kept 3 bases outside the gene matches. The CDR3 extends over 15 amino acids. The CDR3 DNA reads as TGTGCCAGCAGCTCTACAGGGGTTGGGGCCAACGTCCTGACTTTC. Residues: CASSSTGVGANVLTF.

The CDR3 region is CASSQGRGQGTGELFF. Here the CDR3 DNA reads TGTGCCAGCTCCCAAGGGAGGGGGCAAGGCACCGGGGAGCTGTTTTTT. V is TRBV18 and J is TRBJ2-2, with D perhaps TRBD1 or TRBD2 (7 bases each). From germline, CDR1 is KGHSH and CDR2 LQKENI. Trimming stripped 6 bases from V and 4 bases from J, with 18 bases between. The CDR3 sequence is 16 residues long.

This chain uses TRBV27 with TRBJ2-3, with 13 bases aligning to TRBD2. Germline CDR1 is MNHEY and CDR2 is SMNVEV (reference sequence). Trimming at V came to 5 bases and at J to 8 bases, leaving 7 bases not matched to a gene. The CDR3 consists of 15 residues. CDR3 bases: TGTGCCAGCAGTCGACTAGCGGGGGGAGCGGGTACGCAGTATTTT. Protein: CASSRLAGGAGTQYF.

The chain is built from TRBV7-9 and TRBJ1-4; D gene uncertain. V shed 6 bases and J shed 8 bases, with 22 bases lying between them. Germline CDR1 reads SEHNR; CDR2 reads FQNEAQ (reference sequence). The CDR3 runs 16 residues. CDR3 region: CASRDSSGRFEEKLFF. CDR3 nucleotides: TGTGCCAGCAGGGATTCTAGCGGGAGATTCGAAGAAAAACTGTTTTTT.

The chain is built from TRBV5-1 and TRBJ1-1; no firm D call. V dropped 1 base and J dropped 0 bases, with 7 bases sitting between them. In germline, CDR1 is SGHRS, CDR2 YFSETQ. CDR3 length: 14 amino acids. CDR3 sequence: CASSLRPLNTEAFF. The DNA of the CDR3 is TGCGCCAGCAGCTTGCGTCCGTTGAACACTGAAGCTTTCTTT.

This chain links TRBV6-5 with TRBJ2-1, with D perhaps matching TRBD2 (6 bases). CDR3 length equals 13 residues. V was clipped by 5 bases and J by 11 bases, with 16 bases between them. Germline V CDR1 and CDR2: MNHEY, SVGAGI. The CDR3 coding sequence is TGTGCCAGCAGTCCTAGCGCCTCCCTCAAGCAGTTCTTC. Its translation is CASSPSASLKQFF.

Sample share makes this clone medium-sized (0.01 to 0.1%). V gene TRBV7-6 combines with J gene TRBJ1-6, with D possibly matching TRBD1 (6 bases). From germline, CDR1 is SGHVS and CDR2 FNYEAQ. Trimming pared 0 bases from V and 5 bases from J, leaving 14 bases between. The CDR3 is made up of 17 amino acids. CDR3 sequence: CASSLAGLGADNSPLHF. The CDR3 DNA follows: TGTGCCAGCAGCTTAGCGGGCCTGGGGGCCGATAATTCACCCCTCCACTTT.

This chain connects TRBV4-3 to TRBJ2-7; 11 positions match TRBD1. The V gene's germline CDR1 is LGHNA and CDR2 YSLEER. Trimming took 1 base from V and 3 from J; bases not matched to a gene: 8. The CDR3 runs 17 residues. Here the CDR3 DNA reads TGCGCCAGCAGCCAAGGAGGGGACAGGGGGTTCTTCTACGAGCAGTACTTC. Its protein is CASSQGGDRGFFYEQYF.

This clone was picked up a small number of times. The chain couples TRBV9 to TRBJ1-5; no definite D call. Germline assignment: CDR1 SGDLS and CDR2 YYNGEE. The CDR3 extends over 14 amino acids. Trimming shortened V by 0 bases and J by 6 bases, and 10 bases separated the two germline ends. CDR3 region: CASSVGGEGQPQHF. The CDR3 bases are TGTGCCAGCAGCGTAGGGGGTGAGGGTCAGCCCCAGCATTTT.